This entry lists 20 T cell receptor beta chains sequenced from one sample in a study of T-cell memory formation after mild COVID-19 (dated by TCRdb to about 2021). Receptor libraries were prepared by 5' RACE. Sequencing instrument: Illumina NovaSeq 6000. Through fastp at Q25 and MiXCR, TCRdb rebuilt clones from the public reads, retaining in-frame beta chains. One record per CDR3 amino acid sequence lists the most common genes and DNA. The sample profile shows roughly 560,000 distinct CDR3 sequences; approximately 20% of them were found once. Of the sample, around 13% is held by the ten largest clones. The source material was PBMCs or a T cell subset sorted from them (not recorded which). The origin of the receptors is an adult woman who had mild COVID-19 (a few samples of this study predate the infection). The sample titles of this study are shuffled in the database, so cell type and time point are left out; the donor was told from shared clones.

This clonotype has a handful of counts. The gene calls are TRBV5-4 and TRBJ2-5, with D possibly matching TRBD1 (5 bases). Trimming shortened V by 4 bases and J by 2 bases, and 15 bases separated the two germline ends. Germline assignment: CDR1 SGHNT and CDR2 YYREEE (reference sequence). This CDR3 has 15 amino acids. CDR3 protein: CASSQPGQEQETQYF. CDR3 sequence (DNA): TGTGCCAGCAGCCAGCCAGGGCAGGAACAAGAGACCCAGTACTTC. The full variable domain, rest sourced from reference TRBV5-4 and TRBJ2-5, is ETGVTQSPTHLIKTRGQQVTLRCSSQSGHNTVSWYQQALGQGPQFIFQYYREEENGRGNFPPRFSGLQFPNYSSELNVNALELDDSALYLCASSQPGQEQETQYFGPGTRLLVL.

This rearrangement joins TRBV7-8 to TRBJ1-5; 9 nucleotides line up with TRBD1. The germline V gene encodes CDR1 SGHVS and CDR2 FQNEAQ. Losses at the gene ends were 5 bases for V and 9 bases for J; bases not matched to a gene: 11. The length of the CDR3 is 15 residues. CDR3 nucleotides: TGTGCCAGCAGCCCACCGGGACAGGGTCCCTGGCCCCAGCATTTT. It encodes CASSPPGQGPWPQHF.

The chain employs TRBV7-2 and TRBJ2-1; D not certain. Germline V CDR1 and CDR2: SGHTA, FQGNSA. Trimming removed 2 bases from V and 5 bases from J, with 13 bases in between. This CDR3 is built from 15 residues. Here the CDR3 reads CASSLSFGRHNEQFF. DNA for the CDR3: TGTGCCAGCAGCTTATCCTTCGGCAGACACAATGAGCAGTTCTTC. The full variable domain, completed using reference TRBV7-2 and TRBJ2-1, is GAGVSQSPSNKVTEKGKDVELRCDPISGHTALYWYRQSLGQGLEFLIYFQGNSAPDKSGLPSDRFSAERTGGSVSTLTIQRTQQEDSAVYLCASSLSFGRHNEQFFGPGTRLTVL.

This chain joins TRBV9 and TRBJ1-2; D gene uncertain. The germline V and J ends were trimmed by 3 bases and 3 bases, with 6 bases remaining between them. This CDR3 region has 12 residues. Germline CDR1 SGDLS, CDR2 YYNGEE. CDR3 in amino acids: CASSGAHYGYTF. The CDR3 DNA reads TGTGCCAGCAGCGGGGCACACTATGGCTACACCTTC.

The chain employs TRBV5-1 and TRBJ2-7; 8 bases agree with TRBD1. The CDR3 extends over 13 amino acids. The V and J ends lost 4 bases and 7 bases, in that order; junction bases with no gene match: 7. Germline CDR1 reads SGHRS; CDR2 reads YFSETQ. CDR3 sequence reads: CASSLRDRREQYF. The CDR3 coding sequence is TGCGCCAGCAGCCTCCGGGACAGGAGGGAGCAGTACTTC. The whole variable domain, remainder taken from reference TRBV5-1 and TRBJ2-7, is KAGVTQTPRYLIKTRGQQVTLSCSPISGHRSVSWYQQTPGQGLQFLFEYFSETQRNKGNFPGRFSGRQFSNSRSEMNVSTLELGDSALYLCASSLRDRREQYFGPGTRLTVT.

This clonotype was seen more than once but under ten times. This chain uses TRBV7-9 with TRBJ1-2; D is ambiguous. In germline, CDR1 is SEHNR, CDR2 FQNEAQ (reference sequence). The length of the CDR3 is 13 residues. The germline V and J ends were trimmed by 3 bases and 6 bases, with 11 bases remaining between them. CDR3 region: CASSFRVSNGYTF. CDR3 DNA: TGTGCCAGCAGCTTTCGGGTTTCGAATGGCTACACCTTC.

This clonotype was seen many times. The V and J genes are TRBV7-6 and TRBJ2-5; 9 positions match TRBD2. V lost 1 base to trimming and J lost 5 bases; unmatched junction nucleotides: 2. Germline-derived CDR1 and CDR2 are SGHVS and FNYEAQ. This CDR3 contains 14 residues. CDR3 sequence: CASSLEAGGETQYF. The CDR3 DNA reads TGTGCCAGCAGCTTAGAGGCGGGAGGGGAGACCCAGTACTTC.

This chain connects TRBV10-3 to TRBJ2-7; TRBD1 matches 9 bases. The germline V gene encodes CDR1 ENHRY and CDR2 SYGVKD. There are 16 residues in the CDR3. V was pared by 0 bases and J by 2 bases, with 5 bases of the junction left unmatched. The CDR3 region is CAISESVTGGTYEQYF. In DNA form, the CDR3 reads TGTGCCATCAGTGAGTCTGTGACAGGGGGAACCTACGAGCAGTACTTC.

This clonotype has more than one count but fewer than ten. The V gene is TRBV20-1, the J gene TRBJ1-2, with 8 bases lining up with TRBD1. This CDR3 has 15 residues. The V gene's germline CDR1 is DFQATT and CDR2 SNEGSKA (reference sequence). After removal of 1 base from V and 4 bases from J, the junction contained 8 bases not matched to a gene. In nucleotides, the CDR3 is TGCAGTGCTAGAGTCCCGTTCAGGGGGCTCTATGGCTACACCTTC. Translating it yields CSARVPFRGLYGYTF.

This clonotype was recorded at least ten times. The rearrangement uses TRBV7-2 and TRBJ2-7; D call uncertain. The V gene's germline CDR1 is SGHTA and CDR2 FQGNSA. This CDR3 is 13 amino acids long. With 4 bases removed from V and 6 bases from J, the gap between germline ends came to 13 bases. This CDR3 reads CASSSPGSVEQYF. DNA of the CDR3: TGTGCCAGCAGCTCCCCGGGCAGCGTCGAGCAGTACTTC.

V is TRBV5-1 and J is TRBJ2-3; weak D call: TRBD2 (5 bases). The germline CDR1 and CDR2 sequences are SGHRS and YFSETQ. The CDR3 totals 14 residues. V was trimmed by 6 bases and J by 0 bases, leaving 11 bases between them. The CDR3 coding sequence is TGCGCCAGCAAAATCCCGGGGAGCACAGATACGCAGTATTTT. Its translation: CASKIPGSTDTQYF.

The V gene is TRBV6-6, the J gene TRBJ2-7; D might be TRBD2 (5 bases). Germline V gene data show CDR1 as MNHNY and CDR2 as SVGAGI (reference sequence). This CDR3 is 14 amino acids long. V was clipped by 5 bases and J by 2 bases, with 13 bases between them. The CDR3 region is CASSAGLPPYEQYF. DNA of the CDR3: TGTGCCAGCAGTGCGGGCCTCCCACCCTACGAGCAGTACTTC.

This clonotype was seen only a few times. The chain links TRBV5-1 to TRBJ2-3; D is perhaps TRBD2 (5 bases). Trimming cost V 0 bases and J 2 bases, with 10 bases left between them. Germline values: CDR1 SGHRS, CDR2 YFSETQ. This CDR3 comprises 15 residues. CDR3 loop: CASSLDEGTTDTQYF. In DNA form, the CDR3 reads TGCGCCAGCAGCTTGGATGAGGGTACCACAGATACGCAGTATTTT.

There are a few counts of this clonotype. V is TRBV20-1 and J is TRBJ2-1; TRBD2 aligns across 13 bases. This CDR3 comprises 17 residues. Germline V CDR1 and CDR2: DFQATT, SNEGSKA (reference sequence). The junction had 2 bases not matched to a gene; V was cut back by 0 bases and J by 0 bases. CDR3: CSARELAGGSSYNEQFF. Here the CDR3 DNA reads TGCAGTGCTAGAGAACTAGCGGGAGGGAGCTCCTACAATGAGCAGTTCTTC.

This rearrangement joins TRBV27 to TRBJ2-1, with D perhaps matching TRBD2 (5 bases). This CDR3 contains 13 residues. Germline V gives CDR1 MNHEY, CDR2 SMNVEV (reference sequence). The V gene lost 8 bases and the J gene lost 3 bases, with 11 bases spanning the gap. The DNA for the CDR3 is TGTGCCAGCGGAATAGCGCACTACAATGAGCAGTTCTTC. Protein: CASGIAHYNEQFF.

This clonotype showed up many times. The rearrangement links TRBV4-1 to TRBJ1-5, with 8 bases fitting TRBD1. With 4 bases clipped from V and 7 bases from J, the junction kept 6 bases outside the gene matches. CDR3 length equals 14 residues. In germline, CDR1 is MGHRA, CDR2 YSYEKL. For the CDR3, the DNA is TGCGCCAGCAGCCGTGGACAGGGCCCCCAGCCCCAGCATTTT. Translated, it gives CASSRGQGPQPQHF.

The chain is built from TRBV15 and TRBJ2-6; maybe TRBD2 (5 bases). V lost 1 base and J lost 2, with 6 bases in between. This CDR3 has 15 amino acids. Germline CDR1 is LNHNV and CDR2 is YYDKDF (reference sequence). The CDR3 loop is CATSRVEAGANVLTF. CDR3 nucleotides: TGTGCCACCAGCAGAGTGGAGGCTGGGGCCAACGTCCTGACTTTC.

At least ten counts were recorded for this clonotype. The rearrangement joins TRBV24-1 to TRBJ1-2; TRBD1 aligns across 8 bases. V lost 4 bases to trimming and J lost 6 bases; unmatched junction nucleotides: 6. The CDR3 is 14 residues long. In germline, CDR1 is KGHDR, CDR2 SFDVKD. The CDR3 loop is CATSDPDRAHGYTF. CDR3 nucleotides: TGTGCCACCAGTGACCCGGACAGGGCCCATGGCTACACCTTC.

J is TRBJ2-1 and V is TRBV7-8; no reliable D call. CDR3 length: 15 residues. The V gene's germline CDR1 is SGHVS and CDR2 FQNEAQ. V was shortened by 1 base and J by 4 bases, with 11 bases between the two germline ends. The CDR3 nucleotides are TGTGCCAGCAGCTTAGATTTTGGCTCTTACAATGAGCAGTTCTTC. Its protein is CASSLDFGSYNEQFF. The whole variable domain, filled in from reference TRBV7-8 and TRBJ2-1, reads GAGVSQSPRYKVAKRGQDVALRCDPISGHVSLFWYQQALGQGPEFLTYFQNEAQLDKSGLPSDRFFAERPEGSVSTLKIQRTQQEDSAVYLCASSLDFGSYNEQFFGPGTRLTVL.

This clonotype was seen a handful of times. The chain uses TRBV20-1 and TRBJ2-7; no clear D. Trimming took off 3 bases at V and 3 bases at J, with 12 bases between the two ends. Germline CDR1 and CDR2: DFQATT and SNEGSKA (reference sequence). The CDR3 extends over 13 amino acids. The CDR3: CSASREHNYEQYF. The CDR3 DNA reads as TGCAGTGCTAGCAGAGAACACAACTACGAGCAGTACTTC.